This T cell receptor (beta chain) is drawn from a study of T-cell memory formation after mild COVID-19. 5'RACE primed from the constant segment yielded TCR alpha and TCR beta cDNA libraries bearing sample barcodes and UMIs. TCRdb reanalysed the 5' RACE reads using MiXCR and keeps one entry per CDR3 protein. This repertoire shows about 110,000 distinct CDR3 sequences, over 15% found once; its top ten account for approximately 5.5%. Trimming took off 5 bases at V and 3 bases at J, with 5 bases between the two ends. CDR3 length: 11 amino acids. Per germline, CDR1 SGHAT and CDR2 FQNNGV. Notes on this clonotype: Its target is unknown.

Findings of the study overall: The authors left the SARS-CoV-2 specificity of second-wave clones peaking on day 37 unconfirmed.

The sequenced sample consisted of PBMCs or a T cell subset sorted from them (not recorded which). The V call is TRBV11-2, the J call TRBJ2-7; no firm D call. The receptor's source is a young man who had mild COVID-19 (a few samples of this study predate the infection). Cell type and time point are not known. In DNA form, the CDR3 reads TGTGCCAGCAGCCCATACTACGAGCAGTACTTC. Residues: CASSPYYEQYF.